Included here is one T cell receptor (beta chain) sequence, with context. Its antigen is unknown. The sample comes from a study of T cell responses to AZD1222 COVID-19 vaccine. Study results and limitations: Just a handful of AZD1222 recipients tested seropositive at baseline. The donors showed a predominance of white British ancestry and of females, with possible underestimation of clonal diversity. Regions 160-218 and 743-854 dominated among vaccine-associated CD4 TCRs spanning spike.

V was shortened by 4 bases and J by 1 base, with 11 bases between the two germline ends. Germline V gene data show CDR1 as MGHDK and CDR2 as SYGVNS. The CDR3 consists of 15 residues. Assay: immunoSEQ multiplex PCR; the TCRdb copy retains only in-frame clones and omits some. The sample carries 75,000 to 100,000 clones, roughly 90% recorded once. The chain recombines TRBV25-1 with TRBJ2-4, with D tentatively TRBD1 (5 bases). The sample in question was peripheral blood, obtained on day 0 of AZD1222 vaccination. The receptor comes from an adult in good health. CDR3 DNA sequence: TGTGCCAGCAGTGTAGGGGTTGGGGCCAAAAACATTCAGTACTTC. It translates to CASSVGVGAKNIQYF.